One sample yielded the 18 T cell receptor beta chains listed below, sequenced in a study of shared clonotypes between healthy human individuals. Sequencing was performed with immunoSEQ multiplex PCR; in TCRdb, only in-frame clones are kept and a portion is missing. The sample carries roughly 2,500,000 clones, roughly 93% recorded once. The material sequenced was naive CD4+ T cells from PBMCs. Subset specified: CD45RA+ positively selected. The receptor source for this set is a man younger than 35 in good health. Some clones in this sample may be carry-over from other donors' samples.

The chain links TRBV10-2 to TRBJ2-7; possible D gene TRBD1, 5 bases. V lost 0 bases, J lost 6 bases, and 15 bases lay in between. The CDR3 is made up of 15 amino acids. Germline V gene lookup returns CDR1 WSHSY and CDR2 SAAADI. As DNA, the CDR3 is TGCGCCAGCAGTGAGTCCGCAGGGCGCGTAGTCGAGCAGTACTTC. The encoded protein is CASSESAGRVVEQYF.

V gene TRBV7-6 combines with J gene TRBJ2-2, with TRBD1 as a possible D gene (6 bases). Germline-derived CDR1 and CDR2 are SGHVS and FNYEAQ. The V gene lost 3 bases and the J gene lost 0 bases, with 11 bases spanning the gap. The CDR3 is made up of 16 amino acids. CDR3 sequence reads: CASSLRGWANTGELFF. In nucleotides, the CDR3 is TGTGCCAGCAGCTTGAGGGGGTGGGCGAACACCGGGGAGCTGTTTTTT.

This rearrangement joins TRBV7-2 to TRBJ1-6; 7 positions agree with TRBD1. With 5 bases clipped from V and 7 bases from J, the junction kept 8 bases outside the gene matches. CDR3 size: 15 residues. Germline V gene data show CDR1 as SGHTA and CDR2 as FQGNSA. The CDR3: CASSLQGGSNSPLHF. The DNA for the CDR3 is TGTGCCAGCAGCCTCCAGGGGGGCAGCAATTCACCCCTCCACTTT.

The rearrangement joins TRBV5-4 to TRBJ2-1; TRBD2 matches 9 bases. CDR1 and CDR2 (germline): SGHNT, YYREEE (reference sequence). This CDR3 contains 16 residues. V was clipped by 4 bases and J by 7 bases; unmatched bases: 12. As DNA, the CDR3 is TGTGCCAGCAGCGCGATTAGCGGGAGCTTGAGTAATGAGCAGTTCTTC. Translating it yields CASSAISGSLSNEQFF.

The chain's CDR3 is CASSLVGANTDTQYF. CDR3 coding DNA: TGTGCCAGCAGCTTAGTTGGCGCGAACACAGATACGCAGTATTTT. This chain connects TRBV7-3 to TRBJ2-3; D is uncertain. The ends were cut back, 2 bases at V and 2 bases at J, with 11 bases in the middle. Germline CDR1 and CDR2: SGHTA and FQGTGA. This CDR3 is 15 amino acids long.

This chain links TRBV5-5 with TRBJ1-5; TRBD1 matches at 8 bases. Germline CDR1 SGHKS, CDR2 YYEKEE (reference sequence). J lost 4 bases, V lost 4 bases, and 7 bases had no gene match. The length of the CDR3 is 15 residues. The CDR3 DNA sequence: TGTGCCAGCAGCGGGACAGGAGGATTAAATCAGCCCCAGCATTTT. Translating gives CASSGTGGLNQPQHF.

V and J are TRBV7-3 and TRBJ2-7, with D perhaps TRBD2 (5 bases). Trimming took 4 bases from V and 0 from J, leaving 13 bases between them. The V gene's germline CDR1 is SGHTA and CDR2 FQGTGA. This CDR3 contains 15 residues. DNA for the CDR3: TGTGCCAGCAGCTCCTTAACGGGGATCTCCTACGAGCAGTACTTC. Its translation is CASSSLTGISYEQYF.

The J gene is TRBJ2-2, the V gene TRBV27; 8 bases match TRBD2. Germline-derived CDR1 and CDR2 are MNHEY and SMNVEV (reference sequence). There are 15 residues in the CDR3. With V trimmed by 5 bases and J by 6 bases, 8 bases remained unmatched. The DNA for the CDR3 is TGTGCCAGCAGTCTGAGCGGGAGCGGGGCCGGGGAGCTGTTTTTT. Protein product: CASSLSGSGAGELFF.

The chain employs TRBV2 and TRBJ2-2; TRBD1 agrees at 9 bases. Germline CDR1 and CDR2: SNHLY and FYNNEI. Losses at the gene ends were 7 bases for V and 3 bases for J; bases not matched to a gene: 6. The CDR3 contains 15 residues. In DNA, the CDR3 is TGTGCCAGCAAGGTCGGGACAGGGTACACCGGGGAGCTGTTTTTT. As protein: CASKVGTGYTGELFF.

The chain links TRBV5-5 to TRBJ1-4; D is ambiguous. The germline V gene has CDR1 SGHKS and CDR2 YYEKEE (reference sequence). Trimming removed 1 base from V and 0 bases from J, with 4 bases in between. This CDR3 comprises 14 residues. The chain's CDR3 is CASSLLSTNEKLFF. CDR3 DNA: TGTGCCAGCAGCTTGTTATCAACTAATGAAAAACTGTTTTTT.

CDR3 bases: TGTGCCAGCAGTTTAATAGGGGCGGTCTACGAGCAGTACTTC. Residues: CASSLIGAVYEQYF. The genes are TRBV28 and TRBJ2-7, with a weak D call TRBD1 (5 bases). The CDR3 runs to 14 residues. The ends were cut back, 2 bases at V and 3 bases at J, with 11 bases in the middle. Germline V gives CDR1 MDHEN, CDR2 SYDVKM. Complete variable domain (other parts from reference TRBV28 and TRBJ2-7): DVKVTQSSRYLVKRTGEKVFLECVQDMDHENMFWYRQDPGLGLRLIYFSYDVKMKEKGDIPEGYSVSREKKERFSLILESASTNQTSMYLCASSLIGAVYEQYFGPGTRLTVT.

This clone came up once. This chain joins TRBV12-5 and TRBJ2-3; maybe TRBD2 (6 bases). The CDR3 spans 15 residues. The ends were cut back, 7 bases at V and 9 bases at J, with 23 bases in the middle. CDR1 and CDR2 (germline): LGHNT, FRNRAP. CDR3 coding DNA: TGTGCTAGTGCCTCGGGGAACACCGCCGGAGGGACGCAGTATTTT. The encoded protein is CASASGNTAGGTQYF.

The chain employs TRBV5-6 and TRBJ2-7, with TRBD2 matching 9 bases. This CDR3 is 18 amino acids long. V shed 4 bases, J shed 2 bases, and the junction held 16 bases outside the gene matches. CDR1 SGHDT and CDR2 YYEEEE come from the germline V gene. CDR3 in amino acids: CASSRPASIAGVPYEQYF. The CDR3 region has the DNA TGTGCCAGCAGCCGGCCCGCGTCGATAGCGGGAGTTCCCTACGAGCAGTACTTC.

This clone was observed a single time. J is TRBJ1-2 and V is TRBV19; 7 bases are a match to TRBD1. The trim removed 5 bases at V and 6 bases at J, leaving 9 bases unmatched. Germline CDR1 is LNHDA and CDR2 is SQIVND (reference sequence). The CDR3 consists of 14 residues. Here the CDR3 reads CASSPLDRSDGYTF. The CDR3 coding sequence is TGTGCCAGTAGTCCCTTGGACAGGTCGGATGGCTACACCTTC. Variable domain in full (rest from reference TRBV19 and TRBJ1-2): DGGITQSPKYLFRKEGQNVTLSCEQNLNHDAMYWYRQDPGQGLRLIYYSQIVNDFQKGDIAEGYSVSREKKESFPLTVTSAQKNPTAFYLCASSPLDRSDGYTFGSGTRLTVV.

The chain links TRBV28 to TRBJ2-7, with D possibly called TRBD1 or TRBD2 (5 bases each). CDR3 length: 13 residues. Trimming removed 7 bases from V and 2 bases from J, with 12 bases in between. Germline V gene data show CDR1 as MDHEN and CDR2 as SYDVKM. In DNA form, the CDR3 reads TGTGCCAGCATCGGGGACGGAACCTACGAGCAGTACTTC. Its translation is CASIGDGTYEQYF.

CDR3 in DNA: TGTGCCATCAGTCAGACTAGCGGGAACACCTACGAGCAGTACTTC. Protein sequence: CAISQTSGNTYEQYF. The V gene is TRBV10-3, the J gene TRBJ2-7, with 11 bases that match TRBD2. The CDR3 extends over 15 amino acids. The V gene's germline CDR1 is ENHRY and CDR2 SYGVKD. V gave up 5 bases and J gave up 2 bases; unmatched junction bases: 5.

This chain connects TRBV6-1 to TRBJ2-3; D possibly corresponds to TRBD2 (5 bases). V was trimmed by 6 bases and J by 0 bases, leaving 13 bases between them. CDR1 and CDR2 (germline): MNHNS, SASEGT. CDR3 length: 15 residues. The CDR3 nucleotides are TGTGCCAGCAGCGGACTGCAGCGTAGCACAGATACGCAGTATTTT. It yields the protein CASSGLQRSTDTQYF.

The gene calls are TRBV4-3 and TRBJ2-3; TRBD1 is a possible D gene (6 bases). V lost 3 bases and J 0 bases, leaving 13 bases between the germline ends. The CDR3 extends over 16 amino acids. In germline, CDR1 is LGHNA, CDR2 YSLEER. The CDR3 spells CASSQVTGLSTDTQYF. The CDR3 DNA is TGCGCCAGCAGCCAGGTGACAGGCCTAAGCACAGATACGCAGTATTTT.